A selection of T cell receptor beta chains follows, all from one sample in a study of T cell repertoires in cytomegalovirus infection. Their specific antigens are unknown. TCRdb itself ran the reads through MiXCR, one entry per CDR3 protein. This sample has about 500,000 distinct CDR3 sequences; 25% to 35% occur once, and the top ten carry about a sixth. The starting material was cultured PBMCs, obtained from culture after CMV antigen stimulation. These receptor sequences come from a human donor in good health (CMV status not recorded). Some clones in this sample may be carry-over from other donors' samples. Both conserved end residues are part of each CDR3. Fields, in order: clone size, V gene, J gene, D gene, CDR3 DNA, CDR3 protein. D genes are given only for firm matches. Only some rows state a clone size, as once, few, many or a class for expanded clones.

-,TRBV7-3,TRBJ2-2,TRBD1,TGTGCCAGCAGCTCGACAGGGGGCACGGGAACCGGGGAGCTGTTTTTT,CASSSTGGTGTGELFF
-,TRBV6-5,TRBJ1-4,TRBD1,TGTGCCAGCGGTCAGCCAGGACAGGGAACTGAAAAACTGTTTTTT,CASGQPGQGTEKLFF
few,TRBV28,TRBJ2-2,-,TGTGCCAGCAGACCGGGACAAGACACCGGGGAGCTGTTTTTT,CASRPGQDTGELFF
-,TRBV29-1,TRBJ2-2,TRBD2,TGCAGCGTTGTAGCGGGAGGTAGGACCGGGGAGCTGTTTTTT,CSVVAGGRTGELFF
-,TRBV12-3/TRBV12-4,TRBJ2-2,-,TGTGCCAGCAACCCGGGCACCGGGGAGCTGTTTTTT,CASNPGTGELFF
few,TRBV10-3,TRBJ2-1,TRBD2,TGTGCCATCACCCGGACTAGCGGGAGGGGAAATGAGCAGTTCTTC,CAITRTSGRGNEQFF
few,TRBV7-3,TRBJ2-1,-,TGTGCCAGCAGCTCACAATCGGGGTTCAATGAGCAGTTCTTC,CASSSQSGFNEQFF
few,TRBV6-6,TRBJ2-7,TRBD1,TGTGCCAGCAGTTCTAGCCGGGACAGGGGGCTTTACGAGCAGTACTTC,CASSSSRDRGLYEQYF
few,TRBV11-3,TRBJ2-4,-,TGTGCCAGCAGCTTAGGGATTGGGGACCGCAGTCTTGAGTACTTC,CASSLGIGDRSLEYF
-,TRBV12-3/TRBV12-4,TRBJ1-6,-,TGTGCCAGCAAATCACAAGGTGGCAGTGTAAATTCACCCCTCCACTTT,CASKSQGGSVNSPLHF
-,TRBV10-3,TRBJ1-5,TRBD1,TGTGCCATCAGTGCGAGTTCAACAGGGGAGGGGAGCAATCAGCCCCAGCATTTT,CAISASSTGEGSNQPQHF
-,TRBV29-1,TRBJ2-5,-,TGCAGCGTGGCCAGGGTTTTGGGAGAGACCCAGTACTTC,CSVARVLGETQYF
-,TRBV5-6,TRBJ2-1,TRBD2,TGTGCCAGCAGCATTATAGGGACTAGCGGGAGTGGCGAGCAGTTCTTC,CASSIIGTSGSGEQFF
few,TRBV11-3,TRBJ2-1,-,TGTGCCAGCAGCTTAGACCGTCAATACAATGAGCAGTTCTTC,CASSLDRQYNEQFF
-,TRBV12-3/TRBV12-4,TRBJ2-5,TRBD1,TGTGCCAGCAGTTTTCGGACAGGGCCGTCACAAGAGACCCAGTACTTC,CASSFRTGPSQETQYF
-,TRBV6-5,TRBJ2-1,-,TGTGCCAGCAGTTACTCGCTGGGACGGACCTTTTTTGCTGAGCAGTTCTTC,CASSYSLGRTFFAEQFF
-,TRBV27,TRBJ2-2,TRBD2,TGTGCCAGCACTCCGGGACTAGCGGGAGAGGTCGGGGAGCTGTTTTTT,CASTPGLAGEVGELFF
many,TRBV7-2,TRBJ2-1,-,TGTGCCAGCAGCTTAGTCGGCAGGGGCCTATACAATGAGCAGTTCTTC,CASSLVGRGLYNEQFF
-,TRBV15,TRBJ2-1,-,TGTGCCACCAGCAGAGATCGGGGGTCCGAAAATGAGCAGTTCTTC,CATSRDRGSENEQFF
-,TRBV7-2,TRBJ2-3,TRBD2,TGTGCCAGCAGCGGCCGACTAGCGGGAGTCGGTCCAGATACGCAGTATTTT,CASSGRLAGVGPDTQYF
few,TRBV28,TRBJ1-2,-,TGTGCCAGCAGACAGACACAATATGGCTACACCTTC,CASRQTQYGYTF
-,TRBV15,TRBJ1-1,-,TGTGCCACCAGTCGGGGACTTGAAGCTTTCTTT,CATSRGLEAFF
-,TRBV24-1,TRBJ2-3,-,TGTGCCACCAGTTCGACACGAGATACGCAGTATTTT,CATSSTRDTQYF
-,TRBV4-3,TRBJ2-7,-,TGCGCCAGCAGCCAAGAAGGCCCGCCCGGCTACGAGCAGTACTTC,CASSQEGPPGYEQYF
-,TRBV6-5,TRBJ2-5,TRBD2,TGTGCCAGCACTAAAACTAGCGGGAGGGCGTACCAAGAGACCCAGTACTTC,CASTKTSGRAYQETQYF
-,TRBV18,TRBJ2-7,-,TGTGCCAGCTCACCGCAATCCAGGGGTTCGGGTAACGAGCAGTACTTC,CASSPQSRGSGNEQYF
many,TRBV7-2,TRBJ2-1,TRBD2,TGTGCCAGCAGCTCGACTCGGGGACTAGCGGGAGCGAAGGAGTTCTTC,CASSSTRGLAGAKEFF
few,TRBV4-1,TRBJ2-5,-,TGCGCCAGCAGTTACGTGAAGGGGGGAACGAGAAAACAAGAGACCCAGTACTTC,CASSYVKGGTRKQETQYF